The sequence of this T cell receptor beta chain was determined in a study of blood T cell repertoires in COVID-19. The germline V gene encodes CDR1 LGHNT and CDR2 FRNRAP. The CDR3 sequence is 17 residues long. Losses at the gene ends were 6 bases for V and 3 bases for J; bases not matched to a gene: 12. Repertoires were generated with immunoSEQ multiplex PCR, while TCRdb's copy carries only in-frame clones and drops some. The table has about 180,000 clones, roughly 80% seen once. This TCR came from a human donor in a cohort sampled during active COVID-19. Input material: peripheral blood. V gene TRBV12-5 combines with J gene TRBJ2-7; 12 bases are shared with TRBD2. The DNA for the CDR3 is TGTGCTAGTGGGACCACCCGGGAGACTAGCGGGGGCTACGAGCAGTACTTC. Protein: CASGTTRETSGGYEQYF.